The rows below give T cell receptor beta chains drawn from one sample of a study of OX40 agonist ivuxolimab in advanced cancers. This table comes from immunoSEQ multiplex PCR, and its TCRdb copy is limited to in-frame clones, with some not included. The sample carries about 20,000 clones, 74% recorded once. Sequencing used CD4+ or CD8+ T cells sorted from blood, obtained in a trial of the OX40 agonist ivuxolimab. Receptor source: an adult with an advanced solid tumor such as melanoma, head and neck, liver or kidney cancer. The CDR3 runs from the conserved cysteine through the conserved F or W. Each record gives: D gene, V gene, clone size, J gene, CDR3 protein, CDR3 DNA. The D gene is left open where the match is weak. Some rows have no size entry. The others give once, few or many, or a class for an expanded clone.

d_gene: -
v_gene: TRBV7-9
abundance: once
j_gene: TRBJ2-1
CDR3aa: CASRPTGGVYNEQFF
CDR3nt: TGTGCCAGCAGGCCCACAGGGGGGGTTTACAATGAGCAGTTCTTC

d_gene: -
v_gene: TRBV11-2
abundance: -
j_gene: TRBJ1-2
CDR3aa: CASSLGGYGYTF
CDR3nt: TGTGCCAGCAGCCTCGGAGGCTATGGCTACACCTTC

d_gene: TRBD1
v_gene: TRBV6-1
abundance: -
j_gene: TRBJ1-2
CDR3aa: CASSSWTGEYGYTF
CDR3nt: TGTGCCAGCAGCTCCTGGACAGGGGAGTATGGCTACACCTTC

d_gene: TRBD1
v_gene: TRBV4-1
abundance: -
j_gene: TRBJ2-1
CDR3aa: CASSQGQGTDEQFF
CDR3nt: TGCGCCAGCAGCCAAGGACAGGGGACGGATGAGCAGTTCTTC

d_gene: -
v_gene: TRBV6-5
abundance: -
j_gene: TRBJ2-3
CDR3aa: CASSYSPSTDTQYF
CDR3nt: TGTGCCAGCAGTTACTCCCCCAGCACAGATACGCAGTATTTT

d_gene: -
v_gene: TRBV6-6
abundance: -
j_gene: TRBJ1-5
CDR3aa: CASRTWAGGDQPQHF
CDR3nt: TGTGCCAGCAGAACCTGGGCGGGAGGCGATCAGCCCCAGCATTTT

d_gene: -
v_gene: TRBV25-1
abundance: once
j_gene: TRBJ2-1
CDR3aa: CASRTRNGSYNEQFF
CDR3nt: TGTGCCAGCAGGACTCGTAACGGGTCCTACAATGAGCAGTTCTTC

d_gene: TRBD2
v_gene: TRBV28
abundance: -
j_gene: TRBJ2-7
CDR3aa: CASSSPHGLAIKLYEQYF
CDR3nt: TGTGCCAGCAGTTCGCCCCATGGACTAGCGATCAAACTCTACGAGCAGTACTTC

d_gene: TRBD2
v_gene: TRBV4-1
abundance: -
j_gene: TRBJ2-3
CDR3aa: CASSQTGLAADTQYF
CDR3nt: TGCGCCAGCAGCCAGACGGGACTAGCGGCAGATACGCAGTATTTT

d_gene: -
v_gene: TRBV6-5
abundance: -
j_gene: TRBJ2-7
CDR3aa: CASSHRRNSYEQYF
CDR3nt: TGTGCCAGCAGCCACAGGAGAAACTCCTACGAGCAGTACTTC

d_gene: -
v_gene: TRBV2
abundance: few
j_gene: TRBJ1-6
CDR3aa: CASSGQGLSPLHF
CDR3nt: TGTGCCAGCAGTGGGCAGGGCTTATCACCCCTCCACTTT

d_gene: TRBD1
v_gene: TRBV28
abundance: few
j_gene: TRBJ2-7
CDR3aa: CASSYTGGSDEQYF
CDR3nt: TGTGCCAGCAGTTACACAGGGGGCAGTGACGAGCAGTACTTC

d_gene: -
v_gene: TRBV6-1
abundance: -
j_gene: TRBJ2-5
CDR3aa: CASSEAGADAETQYF
CDR3nt: TGTGCCAGCAGTGAAGCTGGGGCCGATGCCGAGACCCAGTACTTC

d_gene: -
v_gene: TRBV27
abundance: -
j_gene: TRBJ2-7
CDR3aa: CASSPGQTYEQYF
CDR3nt: TGTGCCAGCAGTCCTGGACAGACCTACGAGCAGTACTTC

d_gene: -
v_gene: TRBV5-1
abundance: many
j_gene: TRBJ1-3
CDR3aa: CASTLDLSSGNTIYF
CDR3nt: TGCGCCAGCACCTTGGACCTGAGCTCTGGAAACACCATATATTTT

d_gene: -
v_gene: TRBV9
abundance: -
j_gene: TRBJ1-2
CDR3aa: CASSPWGTTNYGYTF
CDR3nt: TGTGCCAGCAGCCCATGGGGGACTACTAACTATGGCTACACCTTC

d_gene: TRBD1
v_gene: TRBV19
abundance: -
j_gene: TRBJ2-1
CDR3aa: CASSIERGLYNEQFF
CDR3nt: TGTGCCAGTAGTATAGAAAGGGGGCTCTACAATGAGCAGTTCTTC

d_gene: -
v_gene: TRBV7-9
abundance: -
j_gene: TRBJ2-5
CDR3aa: CASSLSGSRETQYF
CDR3nt: TGTGCCAGCAGCTTATCGGGGTCGCGAGAGACCCAGTACTTC

d_gene: -
v_gene: TRBV27
abundance: -
j_gene: TRBJ2-7
CDR3aa: CASSGLPLGEQYF
CDR3nt: TGTGCCAGCTCGGGACTCCCCCTCGGGGAGCAGTACTTC

d_gene: -
v_gene: TRBV10-2
abundance: -
j_gene: TRBJ2-3
CDR3aa: CASSETGELTDTQYF
CDR3nt: TGCGCCAGCAGTGAAACGGGAGAGCTTACAGATACGCAGTATTTT

d_gene: -
v_gene: TRBV7-4
abundance: once
j_gene: TRBJ2-7
CDR3aa: CASSLGGGGKTHEQYF
CDR3nt: TGTGCCAGCAGCTTAGGAGGTGGGGGCAAGACCCACGAGCAGTACTTC

d_gene: -
v_gene: TRBV5-4
abundance: -
j_gene: TRBJ1-1
CDR3aa: CASSLEAAEEAFF
CDR3nt: TGTGCCAGCAGCTTGGAAGCCGCAGAAGAAGCTTTCTTT

d_gene: -
v_gene: TRBV4-1
abundance: -
j_gene: TRBJ2-3
CDR3aa: CASSQAGVLTDTQYF
CDR3nt: TGCGCCAGCAGCCAAGCGGGGGTCCTCACAGATACGCAGTATTTT

d_gene: -
v_gene: TRBV7-2
abundance: -
j_gene: TRBJ1-2
CDR3aa: CASSLDKIYGYTF
CDR3nt: TGTGCCAGCAGCTTAGACAAGATTTATGGCTACACCTTC

d_gene: -
v_gene: TRBV19
abundance: -
j_gene: TRBJ1-1
CDR3aa: CASSIPSLNTEAFF
CDR3nt: TGTGCCAGTAGTATCCCCTCATTGAACACTGAAGCTTTCTTT

d_gene: TRBD1
v_gene: TRBV5-4
abundance: -
j_gene: TRBJ2-3
CDR3aa: CAYPRGQGDTQYF
CDR3nt: TGTGCCTATCCACGCGGACAGGGAGATACGCAGTATTTT

d_gene: -
v_gene: TRBV13
abundance: many
j_gene: TRBJ2-2
CDR3aa: CASSPTNGFENTGELFF
CDR3nt: TGTGCCAGCAGCCCGACTAACGGGTTTGAGAACACCGGGGAGCTGTTTTTT

d_gene: -
v_gene: TRBV6-9
abundance: -
j_gene: TRBJ2-5
CDR3aa: CASSRTVPRGPGETQYF
CDR3nt: TGTGCCAGCAGCCGAACTGTACCACGGGGGCCGGGGGAGACCCAGTACTTC

d_gene: -
v_gene: TRBV27
abundance: -
j_gene: TRBJ2-7
CDR3aa: CASSFGQSYEQYF
CDR3nt: TGTGCCAGCAGTTTTGGCCAGTCCTACGAGCAGTACTTC

d_gene: TRBD1
v_gene: TRBV7-9
abundance: few
j_gene: TRBJ1-1
CDR3aa: CASSFQGANTEAFF
CDR3nt: TGTGCCAGCAGCTTCCAGGGGGCGAACACTGAAGCTTTCTTT

d_gene: -
v_gene: TRBV6-1
abundance: medium-sized
j_gene: TRBJ2-1
CDR3aa: CASRDGAGEQFF
CDR3nt: TGTGCCAGCAGAGATGGGGCAGGTGAGCAGTTCTTC

d_gene: -
v_gene: TRBV6-6
abundance: -
j_gene: TRBJ2-1
CDR3aa: CASSYSMAGGSDEQFF
CDR3nt: TGTGCCAGCAGTTACTCGATGGCAGGAGGGAGCGATGAGCAGTTCTTC

d_gene: -
v_gene: TRBV5-6
abundance: -
j_gene: TRBJ2-1
CDR3aa: CASSSGPYNEQFF
CDR3nt: TGTGCCAGCAGTTCCGGGCCGTACAATGAGCAGTTCTTC

d_gene: TRBD2
v_gene: TRBV27
abundance: -
j_gene: TRBJ2-2
CDR3aa: CASSYSGGSGELFF
CDR3nt: TGTGCCAGCAGTTACTCGGGGGGTTCCGGGGAGCTGTTTTTT

d_gene: -
v_gene: TRBV28
abundance: -
j_gene: TRBJ2-7
CDR3aa: CASSIGGTYEQYF
CDR3nt: TGTGCCAGTAGTATCGGCGGAACCTACGAGCAGTACTTC

d_gene: -
v_gene: TRBV7-9
abundance: -
j_gene: TRBJ2-1
CDR3aa: CASSPDFANEQFF
CDR3nt: TGTGCCAGCAGCCCGGACTTCGCCAATGAGCAGTTCTTC

d_gene: -
v_gene: TRBV4-3
abundance: -
j_gene: TRBJ2-5
CDR3aa: CASSQAVSGIQETQYF
CDR3nt: TGCGCCAGCAGCCAAGCGGTTAGCGGTATTCAAGAGACCCAGTACTTC

d_gene: TRBD2
v_gene: TRBV19
abundance: -
j_gene: TRBJ2-1
CDR3aa: CASSLAVDNEQFF
CDR3nt: TGTGCCAGTAGTCTAGCGGTAGACAATGAGCAGTTCTTC

d_gene: -
v_gene: TRBV6-5
abundance: -
j_gene: TRBJ2-7
CDR3aa: CASSRQDFYYEQYF
CDR3nt: TGTGCCAGCAGCCGACAGGACTTTTACTACGAGCAGTACTTC

d_gene: -
v_gene: TRBV7-2
abundance: -
j_gene: TRBJ2-7
CDR3aa: CASSFLGDNSYEQYF
CDR3nt: TGTGCCAGCAGCTTCCTGGGAGACAACTCCTACGAGCAGTACTTC

d_gene: TRBD1
v_gene: TRBV6-1
abundance: -
j_gene: TRBJ1-2
CDR3aa: CASSGRGRIYGYTF
CDR3nt: TGTGCCAGCAGTGGTAGGGGGCGCATCTATGGCTACACCTTC

d_gene: TRBD2
v_gene: TRBV28
abundance: -
j_gene: TRBJ2-1
CDR3aa: CASYQTGLAPYNEQFF
CDR3nt: TGTGCCAGCTACCAAACCGGACTAGCGCCCTACAATGAGCAGTTCTTC

d_gene: TRBD1
v_gene: TRBV7-8
abundance: -
j_gene: TRBJ2-7
CDR3aa: CASSLDRSSEQYF
CDR3nt: TGTGCCAGCAGCTTGGACAGGAGCTCCGAGCAGTACTTC

d_gene: TRBD1
v_gene: TRBV9
abundance: -
j_gene: TRBJ2-7
CDR3aa: CASSVDPLRQGGWGEQYF
CDR3nt: TGTGCCAGCAGCGTAGACCCCCTCAGACAGGGGGGTTGGGGCGAGCAGTACTTC

d_gene: -
v_gene: TRBV5-6
abundance: -
j_gene: TRBJ1-2
CDR3aa: CASSATGPYGYTF
CDR3nt: TGTGCCAGCAGCGCCACAGGGCCTTATGGCTACACCTTC

d_gene: TRBD2
v_gene: TRBV7-8
abundance: -
j_gene: TRBJ2-7
CDR3aa: CASEDGLAGGGFYEQYF
CDR3nt: TGTGCCAGCGAGGATGGACTAGCGGGAGGAGGGTTCTACGAGCAGTACTTC

d_gene: -
v_gene: TRBV7-9
abundance: -
j_gene: TRBJ2-3
CDR3aa: CASSSIGGGHFTTDTQYF
CDR3nt: TGTGCCAGCAGCTCAATCGGCGGGGGCCACTTTACCACAGATACGCAGTATTTT

d_gene: -
v_gene: TRBV9
abundance: -
j_gene: TRBJ2-3
CDR3aa: CASGITDTQYF
CDR3nt: TGTGCCAGCGGAATAACAGATACGCAGTATTTT

d_gene: -
v_gene: TRBV5-4
abundance: -
j_gene: TRBJ2-7
CDR3aa: CASSGGTWRSYEQYF
CDR3nt: TGTGCCAGCAGCGGGGGAACTTGGCGCTCCTACGAGCAGTACTTC

d_gene: TRBD2
v_gene: TRBV9
abundance: few
j_gene: TRBJ2-1
CDR3aa: CASSVAPGGPRNEQFF
CDR3nt: TGTGCCAGCAGCGTAGCCCCGGGGGGGCCTCGGAATGAGCAGTTCTTC

d_gene: -
v_gene: TRBV29-1
abundance: large
j_gene: TRBJ1-4
CDR3aa: CSVDTIQIGEKLFF
CDR3nt: TGCAGCGTTGATACTATACAGATAGGGGAAAAACTGTTTTTT

d_gene: TRBD1
v_gene: TRBV7-2
abundance: -
j_gene: TRBJ1-5
CDR3aa: CASSLSPGTGGYQPQHF
CDR3nt: TGTGCCAGCAGCCTCAGCCCCGGGACAGGGGGTTATCAGCCCCAGCATTTT

d_gene: -
v_gene: TRBV6-5
abundance: -
j_gene: TRBJ1-6
CDR3aa: CASSYDYTYSPLHF
CDR3nt: TGTGCCAGCAGTTACGACTACACGTATTCACCCCTCCACTTT

d_gene: TRBD1
v_gene: TRBV6-5
abundance: -
j_gene: TRBJ1-2
CDR3aa: CASSEIGGDRDSF
CDR3nt: TGTGCCAGCAGTGAAATAGGTGGGGATCGGGACAGCTTC

d_gene: TRBD1
v_gene: TRBV5-6
abundance: -
j_gene: TRBJ1-2
CDR3aa: CASSPGQGIDYGYTF
CDR3nt: TGTGCCAGCAGCCCAGGACAGGGGATAGACTATGGCTACACCTTC

d_gene: TRBD2
v_gene: TRBV4-3
abundance: -
j_gene: TRBJ2-2
CDR3aa: CASSQDRPAGGFAGELFF
CDR3nt: TGCGCCAGCAGCCAAGACAGGCCGGCGGGGGGCTTTGCCGGGGAGCTGTTTTTT

d_gene: TRBD2
v_gene: TRBV5-6
abundance: once
j_gene: TRBJ2-2
CDR3aa: CASSGPGAGVTGELFF
CDR3nt: TGTGCCAGCAGCGGACCCGGGGCGGGGGTCACCGGGGAGCTGTTTTTT

d_gene: TRBD1
v_gene: TRBV2
abundance: -
j_gene: TRBJ2-1
CDR3aa: CASSADRGIGNEQFF
CDR3nt: TGTGCCAGCAGCGCGGACAGGGGTATCGGCAATGAGCAGTTCTTC

d_gene: -
v_gene: TRBV7-6
abundance: few
j_gene: TRBJ1-6
CDR3aa: CASSLQVSYNSPLHF
CDR3nt: TGTGCCAGCAGCTTGCAGGTCTCCTATAATTCACCCCTCCACTTT